This TCR beta chain is drawn from a study of response to subunit inactivated influenza vaccine. Points from the study as a whole: Only a handful of new T cells, the authors suggested, are recruited with each seasonal influenza vaccination.

Details on this clonotype: The antigen is not known.

MiXCR, run by TCRdb on the RT-PCR reads, gives a single entry per CDR3 protein. This sample yields about 780,000 distinct CDR3 sequences, of which about 18% are seen a single time; approximately 10% belongs to the top ten. The TCR originated in a man between 45 and 60 years old who received an inactivated influenza vaccine. The material was PBMCs from blood, obtained more than 4 days after vaccination.

DNA for the CDR3: TGCAGCGTTGCCGGGGGTTACAATGAGCAGTTCTTC. Its protein product is CSVAGGYNEQFF. This rearrangement joins TRBV29-1 to TRBJ2-1; possible D gene TRBD2, 6 bases. V lost 4 bases, J lost 4 bases, and 8 bases lay in between. The CDR3 loop spans 12 amino acids. Per the germline V gene, CDR1 is SQVTM and CDR2 is ANQGSEA.